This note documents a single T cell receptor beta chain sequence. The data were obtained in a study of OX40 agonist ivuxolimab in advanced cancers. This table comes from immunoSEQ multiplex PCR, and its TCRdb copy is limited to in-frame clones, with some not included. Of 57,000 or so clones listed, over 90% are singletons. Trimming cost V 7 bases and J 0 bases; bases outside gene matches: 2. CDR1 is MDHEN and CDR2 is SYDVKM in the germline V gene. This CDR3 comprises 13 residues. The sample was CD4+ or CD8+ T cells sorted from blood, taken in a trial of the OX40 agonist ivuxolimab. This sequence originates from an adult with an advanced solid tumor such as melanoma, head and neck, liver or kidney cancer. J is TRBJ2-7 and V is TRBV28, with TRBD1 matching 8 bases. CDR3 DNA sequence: TGTGCCAGCATCGGACAGGGCTCCTACGAGCAGTACTTC. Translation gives CASIGQGSYEQYF.